A selection of T cell receptor beta chains follows, all from one sample in a study of T cells after posttransplantation cyclophosphamide. Sequencing was performed with immunoSEQ multiplex PCR; in TCRdb, only in-frame clones are kept and a portion is missing. The data show around 23,000 clones, with about 76% seen just once and 0.6% to 0.8% held by the top ten. The source material was memory CD4+ T cells sorted from PBMCs. The receptors were sampled from a woman aged 60-70 years in good health, CMV-negative, and a related stem cell transplant donor. CDR3s include the opening cysteine and the closing phenylalanine or tryptophan. The order of the fields is D gene, clone size, J gene, V gene, CDR3 protein, CDR3 DNA. The D gene is left open where the match is weak. Where a row states a size, it is once, few, many or the class of an expanded clone; other rows omit it.

d_gene: NA; abundance: NA; j_gene: TRBJ2-7; v_gene: TRBV2; CDR3aa: CASRVPSRGYEQYF; CDR3nt: TGTGCCAGCAGGGTCCCCTCGCGGGGCTACGAGCAGTACTTC
d_gene: TRBD2; abundance: NA; j_gene: TRBJ2-7; v_gene: TRBV30; CDR3aa: CAWSLRGLAGEGSYEQYF; CDR3nt: TGTGCCTGGAGTTTGCGAGGACTAGCGGGAGAAGGGTCCTACGAGCAGTACTTC
d_gene: TRBD1; abundance: NA; j_gene: TRBJ1-2; v_gene: TRBV7-9; CDR3aa: CASSPGRTGFYGYTF; CDR3nt: TGTGCCAGCAGCCCGGGGCGGACAGGTTTCTATGGCTACACCTTC
d_gene: TRBD1; abundance: NA; j_gene: TRBJ1-1; v_gene: TRBV7-8; CDR3aa: CASSPRDRIFGEAFF; CDR3nt: TGTGCCAGCAGCCCTCGGGACAGGATCTTTGGTGAAGCTTTCTTT
d_gene: TRBD2; abundance: NA; j_gene: TRBJ2-3; v_gene: TRBV5-1; CDR3aa: CASSLGRTSGSGDTQYF; CDR3nt: TGCGCCAGCAGCTTGGGACGGACTAGCGGGAGTGGAGATACGCAGTATTTT
d_gene: NA; abundance: NA; j_gene: TRBJ1-1; v_gene: TRBV15; CDR3aa: CATSSRGEVAVNTEAFF; CDR3nt: TGTGCCACCAGCAGTAGAGGGGAGGTGGCCGTGAACACTGAAGCTTTCTTT
d_gene: TRBD1; abundance: NA; j_gene: TRBJ2-3; v_gene: TRBV5-8; CDR3aa: CASSPRTGGWTDTQYF; CDR3nt: TGTGCCAGCAGCCCGCGGACAGGGGGCTGGACAGATACGCAGTATTTT
d_gene: TRBD1; abundance: NA; j_gene: TRBJ2-3; v_gene: TRBV5-4; CDR3aa: CASSSPGQGKDTQYF; CDR3nt: TGTGCCAGCAGCTCGCCGGGACAGGGAAAAGATACGCAGTATTTT
d_gene: TRBD1; abundance: NA; j_gene: TRBJ2-6; v_gene: TRBV7-9; CDR3aa: CASSRGQGEAGANVLTF; CDR3nt: TGTGCCAGCAGCAGGGGACAGGGGGAGGCTGGGGCCAACGTCCTGACTTTC
d_gene: TRBD1; abundance: NA; j_gene: TRBJ1-6; v_gene: TRBV4-3; CDR3aa: CASSQAPGQGNSPLHF; CDR3nt: TGCGCCAGCAGCCAAGCGCCTGGACAGGGCAATTCACCCCTCCACTTT
d_gene: NA; abundance: NA; j_gene: TRBJ1-6; v_gene: TRBV11-2; CDR3aa: CASSSGQIGGSPLHF; CDR3nt: TGTGCCAGCAGCTCGGGACAAATTGGGGGTTCACCCCTCCACTTT
d_gene: TRBD2; abundance: NA; j_gene: TRBJ2-2; v_gene: TRBV7-3; CDR3aa: CASSLRLPGTSGGIGELFF; CDR3nt: TGTGCCAGCAGCTTACGACTACCCGGGACTAGCGGGGGTATCGGGGAGCTGTTTTTT
d_gene: NA; abundance: NA; j_gene: TRBJ1-2; v_gene: TRBV19; CDR3aa: CASSIPGNYGYTF; CDR3nt: TGTGCCAGTAGTATCCCAGGGAACTATGGCTACACCTTC
d_gene: NA; abundance: NA; j_gene: TRBJ2-4; v_gene: TRBV5-1; CDR3aa: CASRHESPKNIQYF; CDR3nt: TGCGCCAGCAGGCATGAGAGTCCCAAAAACATTCAGTACTTC
d_gene: NA; abundance: NA; j_gene: TRBJ1-2; v_gene: TRBV19; CDR3aa: CASSTPGAGDVGYTF; CDR3nt: TGTGCCAGTAGTACCCCCGGAGCAGGGGACGTTGGCTACACCTTC
d_gene: NA; abundance: NA; j_gene: TRBJ1-1; v_gene: TRBV5-1; CDR3aa: CASSWSRGTEAFF; CDR3nt: TGCGCCAGCAGCTGGTCCCGGGGCACTGAAGCTTTCTTT
d_gene: NA; abundance: NA; j_gene: TRBJ2-7; v_gene: TRBV29-1; CDR3aa: CSVDGPQGGEQYF; CDR3nt: TGCAGCGTTGACGGTCCCCAGGGCGGAGAGCAGTACTTC
d_gene: NA; abundance: NA; j_gene: TRBJ1-5; v_gene: TRBV29-1; CDR3aa: CSVSIQGGRNQPQHF; CDR3nt: TGCAGCGTCTCCATCCAGGGAGGTCGCAATCAGCCCCAGCATTTT
d_gene: TRBD1; abundance: NA; j_gene: TRBJ2-3; v_gene: TRBV30; CDR3aa: CAWSVRGRGSFTDTQYF; CDR3nt: TGTGCCTGGAGTGTACGGGGCAGGGGGAGTTTCACAGATACGCAGTATTTT
d_gene: TRBD2; abundance: NA; j_gene: TRBJ2-1; v_gene: TRBV6-5; CDR3aa: CASSYSRDYHEQFF; CDR3nt: TGTGCCAGCAGTTACTCCCGGGACTACCATGAGCAGTTCTTC
d_gene: TRBD2; abundance: NA; j_gene: TRBJ2-7; v_gene: TRBV4-2; CDR3aa: CASSPTSGTYEQYF; CDR3nt: TGTGCCAGCAGCCCGACTAGCGGAACCTACGAGCAGTACTTC
d_gene: TRBD1; abundance: NA; j_gene: TRBJ1-1; v_gene: TRBV4-3; CDR3aa: CASSQATGEAFF; CDR3nt: TGCGCCAGCAGCCAGGCGACAGGGGAGGCTTTCTTT
d_gene: NA; abundance: NA; j_gene: TRBJ2-3; v_gene: TRBV7-9; CDR3aa: CASAVSGSTDTQYF; CDR3nt: TGTGCCAGCGCCGTGAGCGGGAGCACAGATACGCAGTATTTT
d_gene: TRBD1; abundance: NA; j_gene: TRBJ1-2; v_gene: TRBV7-2; CDR3aa: CASTRDRKNYGYTF; CDR3nt: TGTGCCAGCACCCGGGACAGGAAAAACTATGGCTACACCTTC
d_gene: TRBD2; abundance: NA; j_gene: TRBJ2-1; v_gene: TRBV19; CDR3aa: CASSIKRAGGALYYNEQFF; CDR3nt: TGTGCCAGTAGTATAAAACGAGCGGGAGGAGCGTTATACTACAATGAGCAGTTCTTC
d_gene: NA; abundance: NA; j_gene: TRBJ2-5; v_gene: TRBV5-4; CDR3aa: CASSAPGTQEETQYF; CDR3nt: TGTGCCAGCAGCGCCCCCGGGACACAAGAAGAGACCCAGTACTTC
d_gene: NA; abundance: NA; j_gene: TRBJ2-5; v_gene: TRBV7-9; CDR3aa: CASSLVGAETQYF; CDR3nt: TGTGCCAGCAGCTTGGTGGGGGCAGAGACCCAGTACTTC
d_gene: TRBD2; abundance: few; j_gene: TRBJ2-4; v_gene: TRBV11-2; CDR3aa: CASSLVSSGRVWIQYF; CDR3nt: TGTGCCAGCAGCTTAGTGTCTAGCGGGAGAGTATGGATTCAGTACTTC
d_gene: NA; abundance: few; j_gene: TRBJ1-1; v_gene: TRBV7-9; CDR3aa: CASTFLQDQAFF; CDR3nt: TGTGCCAGCACTTTTCTACAGGATCAAGCTTTCTTT
d_gene: NA; abundance: NA; j_gene: TRBJ1-6; v_gene: TRBV6-5; CDR3aa: CASTVGTHNSPLHF; CDR3nt: TGTGCCAGCACCGTCGGGACTCATAATTCACCCCTCCACTTT
d_gene: NA; abundance: NA; j_gene: TRBJ2-5; v_gene: TRBV4-1; CDR3aa: CASSRLAQETQYF; CDR3nt: TGCGCCAGCAGCCGGCTGGCACAAGAGACCCAGTACTTC
d_gene: NA; abundance: NA; j_gene: TRBJ1-6; v_gene: TRBV4-3; CDR3aa: CASSTQLGLRENSPLHF; CDR3nt: TGCGCCAGCAGCACACAGTTGGGGCTCCGGGAGAATTCACCCCTCCACTTT
d_gene: NA; abundance: few; j_gene: TRBJ1-6; v_gene: TRBV18; CDR3aa: CASSLSGLRGSPLHF; CDR3nt: TGTGCCAGCTCACTGTCGGGACTCCGAGGATCACCCCTCCACTTT
d_gene: NA; abundance: NA; j_gene: TRBJ1-1; v_gene: TRBV7-2; CDR3aa: CASRLQGNTEAFF; CDR3nt: TGTGCCAGCAGACTACAGGGGAACACTGAAGCTTTCTTT
d_gene: NA; abundance: NA; j_gene: TRBJ2-5; v_gene: TRBV27; CDR3aa: CASSLSRGNTYQETQYF; CDR3nt: TGTGCCAGCAGTTTATCGCGCGGCAACACTTACCAAGAGACCCAGTACTTC
d_gene: NA; abundance: NA; j_gene: TRBJ2-5; v_gene: TRBV7-2; CDR3aa: CASSRRHRVQQETQYF; CDR3nt: TGTGCCAGCAGTAGAAGACACAGGGTTCAACAAGAGACCCAGTACTTC
d_gene: NA; abundance: NA; j_gene: TRBJ2-2; v_gene: TRBV13; CDR3aa: CASSSYRGELFF; CDR3nt: TGTGCCAGCAGCTCCTACAGGGGGGAGCTGTTTTTT
d_gene: NA; abundance: NA; j_gene: TRBJ2-3; v_gene: TRBV18; CDR3aa: CASSPAADTQYF; CDR3nt: TGTGCCAGCTCACCGGCGGCAGATACGCAGTATTTT
d_gene: NA; abundance: NA; j_gene: TRBJ2-3; v_gene: TRBV28; CDR3aa: CASRQSSTDTQYF; CDR3nt: TGTGCCAGCAGACAATCAAGCACAGATACGCAGTATTTT
d_gene: NA; abundance: NA; j_gene: TRBJ2-5; v_gene: TRBV30; CDR3aa: CAWSSARRVETQYF; CDR3nt: TGTGCCTGGAGTTCCGCTAGGAGGGTGGAGACCCAGTACTTC
d_gene: NA; abundance: NA; j_gene: TRBJ1-2; v_gene: TRBV25-1; CDR3aa: CASSGGTMGNGYTF; CDR3nt: TGTGCCAGCAGTGGCGGCACGATGGGTAATGGCTACACCTTC
d_gene: TRBD2; abundance: few; j_gene: TRBJ2-3; v_gene: TRBV7-9; CDR3aa: CASSLKRGFTDTQYF; CDR3nt: TGTGCCAGCAGCTTGAAGCGGGGGTTCACAGATACGCAGTATTTT
d_gene: TRBD1; abundance: NA; j_gene: TRBJ1-3; v_gene: TRBV5-6; CDR3aa: CASSRKTGSGNTIYF; CDR3nt: TGTGCCAGCAGCCGCAAGACAGGGTCTGGAAACACCATATATTTT
d_gene: NA; abundance: few; j_gene: TRBJ1-3; v_gene: TRBV4-1; CDR3aa: CASSQDPVPSTIYF; CDR3nt: TGCGCCAGCAGCCAAGACCCAGTCCCCAGCACCATATATTTT
d_gene: TRBD1; abundance: NA; j_gene: TRBJ2-3; v_gene: TRBV5-1; CDR3aa: CASSRYGATGTGRGIDTQYF; CDR3nt: TGCGCCAGCAGTCGATACGGGGCTACCGGGACAGGGAGGGGAATTGATACGCAGTATTTT
d_gene: TRBD1; abundance: few; j_gene: TRBJ2-5; v_gene: TRBV5-8; CDR3aa: CASSLGQGNWETQYF; CDR3nt: TGTGCCAGCAGCTTAGGACAGGGGAATTGGGAGACCCAGTACTTC
d_gene: NA; abundance: NA; j_gene: TRBJ1-1; v_gene: TRBV5-1; CDR3aa: CASSQGQNTEAFF; CDR3nt: TGCGCCAGCAGCCAGGGCCAAAACACTGAAGCTTTCTTT
d_gene: TRBD2; abundance: NA; j_gene: TRBJ2-3; v_gene: TRBV28; CDR3aa: CASSFRGGTQYF; CDR3nt: TGTGCCAGCAGTTTTCGGGGGGGGACGCAGTATTTT
d_gene: TRBD1; abundance: once; j_gene: TRBJ2-7; v_gene: TRBV9; CDR3aa: CASSVGTGLFEQYF; CDR3nt: TGTGCCAGCAGCGTCGGGACAGGCCTCTTCGAGCAGTACTTC
d_gene: TRBD1; abundance: NA; j_gene: TRBJ1-2; v_gene: TRBV10-3; CDR3aa: CAISADRAYGYTF; CDR3nt: TGTGCCATCAGCGCTGACAGGGCCTATGGCTACACCTTC
d_gene: TRBD2; abundance: few; j_gene: TRBJ2-5; v_gene: TRBV5-6; CDR3aa: CASSWDGAGGTQETQYF; CDR3nt: TGTGCCAGCAGCTGGGATGGGGCGGGAGGTACCCAAGAGACCCAGTACTTC
d_gene: NA; abundance: NA; j_gene: TRBJ2-3; v_gene: TRBV25-1; CDR3aa: CASSPGGAGVGDTQYF; CDR3nt: TGTGCCAGCAGCCCTGGGGGGGCGGGAGTTGGCGATACGCAGTATTTT
d_gene: TRBD2; abundance: NA; j_gene: TRBJ2-7; v_gene: TRBV6-6; CDR3aa: CARGLAGPRSSYEQYF; CDR3nt: TGTGCCAGGGGACTAGCGGGGCCCAGGAGCTCCTACGAGCAGTACTTC
d_gene: NA; abundance: NA; j_gene: TRBJ1-5; v_gene: TRBV15; CDR3aa: CATSRDQQPQHF; CDR3nt: TGTGCCACCAGCAGAGATCAACAGCCCCAGCATTTT
d_gene: TRBD1; abundance: NA; j_gene: TRBJ2-3; v_gene: TRBV5-1; CDR3aa: CASSLDVWTGTDF; CDR3nt: TGCGCCAGCAGCCTGGATGTCTGGACAGGGACGGATTTT
d_gene: TRBD1; abundance: NA; j_gene: TRBJ1-1; v_gene: TRBV11-2; CDR3aa: CASSLDKAPGGEAFF; CDR3nt: TGTGCCAGCAGCTTAGATAAGGCGCCAGGGGGGGAAGCTTTCTTT
d_gene: NA; abundance: NA; j_gene: TRBJ2-3; v_gene: TRBV29-1; CDR3aa: CSVEAGSTDTQYF; CDR3nt: TGCAGCGTTGAAGCGGGTAGCACAGATACGCAGTATTTT
d_gene: NA; abundance: once; j_gene: TRBJ1-2; v_gene: TRBV29-1; CDR3aa: CSVGQHYGYTF; CDR3nt: TGCAGCGTTGGACAGCACTATGGCTACACCTTC
d_gene: NA; abundance: few; j_gene: TRBJ1-4; v_gene: TRBV7-9; CDR3aa: CASSRTALNEKLFF; CDR3nt: TGTGCCAGCAGTCGGACAGCCTTGAATGAAAAACTGTTTTTT